Listed below are T cell receptor beta chains from one sample, sequenced in a study of shared clonotypes between healthy human individuals. Measured with immunoSEQ multiplex PCR; TCRdb has only the in-frame clones, and not every one. Here the sample spans some 700,000 clones, about nine tenths being singletons. The material sequenced was memory CD8+ T cells from PBMCs. These receptors all come from a man aged 18-30 years in good health. Some clones in this sample may be carry-over from other donors' samples. Both conserved end residues are part of each CDR3. D genes are given only for firm matches. Clone size, where shown, is once, few, many, or a class for clones that have expanded.

j_call clone_size v_call d_call cdr3_aa cdr3_nt
TRBJ1-1 once TRBV28 NA CASSTTRGRQNTEAFF TGTGCCAGCAGCACAACAAGGGGACGGCAGAACACTGAAGCTTTCTTT
TRBJ2-1 NA TRBV2 NA CASSEVAAGAYNEQFF TGTGCCAGCAGTGAAGTTGCAGCGGGTGCTTACAATGAGCAGTTCTTC
TRBJ1-1 NA TRBV4-1 NA CASSHDALLNTEAFF TGCGCCAGCAGCCACGACGCGCTCCTGAACACTGAAGCTTTCTTT
TRBJ2-2 NA TRBV11-2 NA CASSLEPQANTGELFF TGTGCCAGCAGCTTAGAACCTCAGGCGAACACCGGGGAGCTGTTTTTT
TRBJ2-2 NA TRBV7-3 NA CASRDGTGELFF TGTGCCAGCAGGGATGGCACCGGGGAGCTGTTTTTT
TRBJ2-3 NA TRBV13 TRBD2 CASSYGLAGGSTDTQYF TGTGCCAGCAGCTATGGACTAGCGGGAGGGAGCACAGATACGCAGTATTTT
TRBJ2-7 NA TRBV2 TRBD2 CASEGREAYEQYF TGTGCCAGCGAGGGGCGGGAGGCCTACGAGCAGTACTTC
TRBJ1-2 NA TRBV4-3 NA CASSHRRDANYGYTF TGCGCCAGCAGCCACCGACGGGACGCCAACTATGGCTACACCTTC
TRBJ2-7 NA TRBV19 NA CASAGRGSPYEQYF TGTGCCAGTGCGGGGCGAGGATCCCCCTACGAGCAGTACTTC
TRBJ1-3 NA TRBV27 NA CASRDLGGAGNTIYF TGTGCCAGCAGGGACCTAGGGGGTGCTGGAAACACCATATATTTT
TRBJ2-2 NA TRBV7-8 NA CASSRTANTGELFF TGTGCCAGCAGCCGGACTGCAAACACCGGGGAGCTGTTTTTT
TRBJ1-1 NA TRBV30 NA CAWAVGAAEWDTEAFF TGTGCCTGGGCTGTGGGGGCTGCCGAATGGGACACTGAAGCTTTCTTT
TRBJ2-1 NA TRBV7-9 NA CASSPGPRYYNEQFF TGTGCCAGCAGCCCGGGGCCCCGATACTACAATGAGCAGTTCTTC
TRBJ2-3 once TRBV5-1 NA CASSLLGQRTDTQYF TGCGCCAGCAGCTTGCTTGGACAGCGCACAGATACGCAGTATTTT
TRBJ2-3 NA TRBV7-9 NA CASQASTDAQYF TGTGCCAGCCAAGCTTCCACAGATGCGCAGTATTTT
TRBJ2-1 NA TRBV29-1 TRBD1 CSAPGQVHNEQFF TGCAGCGCTCCGGGACAGGTACACAATGAGCAGTTCTTC
TRBJ2-1 NA TRBV2 NA CASEEGRAYNEQFF TGTGCCTCCGAGGAAGGCAGGGCGTACAATGAGCAGTTCTTC
TRBJ2-1 NA TRBV6-4 NA CASSDVGERNNEQFF TGTGCCAGCAGTGACGTCGGGGAGCGGAACAATGAGCAGTTCTTC
TRBJ1-2 NA TRBV27 NA CASRLAGLDYGYTF TGTGCCAGCAGATTAGCAGGGCTCGACTATGGCTACACCTTC
TRBJ2-3 NA TRBV7-9 NA CASSFGQSPADTQYF TGTGCCAGCAGCTTCGGGCAAAGTCCAGCCGATACGCAGTATTTT
TRBJ2-7 once TRBV6-5 TRBD2 CASSGDYYYEQYF TGTGCCAGCAGTGGGGACTACTACTACGAGCAGTACTTC
TRBJ1-1 NA TRBV11-1 NA CASSPGRGTEAFF TGTGCCAGCAGCCCCGGGCGGGGCACTGAAGCTTTCTTT
TRBJ2-5 NA TRBV11-2 TRBD2 CASSLLNSPTSGSETQYF TGTGCCAGCAGCCTACTGAATTCCCCGACTAGCGGGAGCGAGACCCAGTACTTC
TRBJ1-5 NA TRBV7-2 NA CASSFWGPDQPQHF TGTGCCAGCAGCTTTTGGGGTCCCGATCAGCCCCAGCATTTT
TRBJ2-7 NA TRBV6-6 NA CASSRPGESSYEQYF TGTGCCAGCAGCAGACCAGGGGAAAGCTCCTACGAGCAGTACTTC
TRBJ1-2 NA TRBV6-1 TRBD1 CASDLTGAAYGYTF TGTGCCAGCGATCTTACAGGGGCCGCCTATGGCTACACCTTC
TRBJ1-2 NA TRBV2 NA CASREVWPDGYTF TGTGCCAGCAGGGAAGTCTGGCCCGATGGCTACACCTTC
TRBJ1-2 NA TRBV30 NA CAWQASTGPLGGYTF TGTGCCTGGCAAGCCTCGACCGGCCCGTTGGGGGGCTACACCTTC
TRBJ1-1 NA TRBV28 NA CASSLIGGFRNEAFF TGTGCCAGCAGTTTAATCGGGGGGTTTAGGAATGAAGCTTTCTTT
TRBJ2-5 NA TRBV28 NA CASSSTGETQYF TGTGCCAGCAGTTCTACCGGGGAGACCCAGTACTTC
TRBJ2-3 NA TRBV10-1 NA CASSESAGYTDTQYF TGCGCCAGCAGTGAAAGCGCGGGATACACAGATACGCAGTATTTT
TRBJ2-7 NA TRBV6-5 NA CASSPDRSQYEQYF TGTGCCAGCAGCCCTGACAGGAGCCAGTACGAGCAGTACTTC
TRBJ2-1 NA TRBV15 NA CATSRDGQIYNKQFF TGTGCCACCAGCAGAGACGGGCAGATTTACAACAAGCAGTTCTTC
TRBJ2-1 NA TRBV4-3 TRBD2 CASSQKYRGGSSYNEQFF TGCGCCAGCAGCCAAAAGTATCGAGGCGGGAGCTCCTACAATGAGCAGTTCTTC
TRBJ1-2 NA TRBV7-9 NA CASSPVPGPDYGYTF TGTGCCAGCAGCCCCGTTCCAGGCCCGGACTATGGCTACACCTTC
TRBJ2-7 NA TRBV6-1 NA CASGRSSYEQYF TGTGCCAGCGGTCGGTCCTCCTACGAGCAGTACTTC
TRBJ2-7 NA TRBV9 NA CASSPGDSYEQYF TGTGCCAGCTCACCCGGGGACTCCTACGAGCAGTACTTC
TRBJ1-4 once TRBV30 NA CAWRDPGEGYEKLFF TGTGCCTGGAGGGACCCGGGGGAAGGTTATGAAAAACTGTTTTTT
TRBJ2-5 NA TRBV7-9 TRBD1 CASSPGDSQETQYF TGTGCCAGCAGCCCCGGGGACAGTCAAGAGACCCAGTACTTC
TRBJ2-1 NA TRBV7-6 TRBD2 CASSLGGLAESSYNEQFF TGTGCCAGCAGCTTAGGGGGACTAGCCGAGAGCTCCTACAATGAGCAGTTCTTC
TRBJ2-1 NA TRBV27 TRBD2 CASSLWAGVVNEQFF TGTGCCAGCAGTTTATGGGCGGGAGTGGTGAATGAGCAGTTCTTC